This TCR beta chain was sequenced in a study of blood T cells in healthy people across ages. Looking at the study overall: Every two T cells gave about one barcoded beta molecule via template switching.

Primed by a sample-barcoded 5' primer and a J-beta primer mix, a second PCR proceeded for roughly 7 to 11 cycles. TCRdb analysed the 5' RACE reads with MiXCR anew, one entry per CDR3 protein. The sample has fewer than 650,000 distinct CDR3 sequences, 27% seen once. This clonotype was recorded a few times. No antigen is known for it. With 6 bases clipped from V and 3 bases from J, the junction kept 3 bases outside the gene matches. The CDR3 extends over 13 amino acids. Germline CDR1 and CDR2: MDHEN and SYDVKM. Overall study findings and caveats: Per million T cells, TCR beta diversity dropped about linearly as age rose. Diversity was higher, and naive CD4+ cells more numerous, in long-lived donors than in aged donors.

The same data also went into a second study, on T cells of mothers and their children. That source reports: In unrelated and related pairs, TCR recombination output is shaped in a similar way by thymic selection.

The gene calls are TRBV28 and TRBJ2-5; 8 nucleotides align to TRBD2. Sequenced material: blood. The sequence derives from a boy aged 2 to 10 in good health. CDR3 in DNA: TGTGCCAGCAGGGAGCGGGAGAAAGAGACCCAGTACTTC. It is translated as CASREREKETQYF.